Below, 6 T cell receptor beta chains from the same sample are listed, as sequenced in a study of blood T cell repertoires in COVID-19. Clones were sequenced by immunoSEQ multiplex PCR, and TCRdb holds only the in-frame ones, with some missing. This sample has 200,000 to 300,000 clones, with about 88% found just once. Sequencing was performed on peripheral blood. These receptors were taken from a woman aged 60 to 75 with COVID-19, enrolled during active disease.

The chain is built from TRBV28 and TRBJ2-2; weak D call: TRBD1 (5 bases). The germline V and J ends were trimmed by 6 bases and 0 bases, with 14 bases remaining between them. This CDR3 is 16 amino acids long. Germline V gene data show CDR1 as MDHEN and CDR2 as SYDVKM. The CDR3 protein is CASRTAGLPNTGELFF. The CDR3 nucleotides read TGTGCCAGCAGGACCGCAGGGTTACCGAACACCGGGGAGCTGTTTTTT.

The chain is built from TRBV2 and TRBJ2-1; 11 nucleotides match TRBD2. The germline V gene encodes CDR1 SNHLY and CDR2 FYNNEI. V was pared by 8 bases and J by 5 bases, with 11 bases of the junction left unmatched. This CDR3 spans 16 amino acids. The CDR3 bases are TGTGCCAGCGGGAATCGAGGACTAGCGGGCCACAATGAGCAGTTCTTC. The encoded protein is CASGNRGLAGHNEQFF.

CDR3 sequence reads: CASSDLLREGNEQFF. CDR3 nucleotide sequence: TGCGCCAGCAGTGATCTTTTGCGGGAGGGCAATGAGCAGTTCTTC. The V gene is TRBV10-2, the J gene TRBJ2-1; 9 bases agree with TRBD2. The CDR3 extends over 15 amino acids. Germline loops: CDR1 WSHSY, CDR2 SAAADI. V lost 3 bases and J lost 6; bases outside the gene matches: 6.

This chain uses TRBV5-1 with TRBJ2-7, with TRBD1 identical over 9 bases. The CDR3 is made up of 14 amino acids. Germline CDR1 reads SGHRS; CDR2 reads YFSETQ. V lost 4 bases and J lost 0; bases outside the gene matches: 2. CDR3 coding DNA: TGCGCCAGCAGCAGGGGACAGGGCTCCTACGAGCAGTACTTC. This codes for CASSRGQGSYEQYF.

V gene TRBV6-2 or TRBV6-3 combines with J gene TRBJ1-1, with TRBD1 as a possible D gene (5 bases). V dropped 2 bases and J dropped 0 bases, with 16 bases sitting between them. Looked up from germline, CDR1 is MNHEY and CDR2 is SVGEGT. The CDR3 has 17 residues. In nucleotides, the CDR3 is TGTGCCAGCAGTTACCCATCAGGGTCGGGCTTGAACACTGAAGCTTTCTTT. Amino acid sequence: CASSYPSGSGLNTEAFF.

V is TRBV30 and J is TRBJ1-4; perhaps TRBD1 as D (6 bases). V lost 1 base and J 2 bases, leaving 17 bases between the germline ends. Germline V gives CDR1 GTSNPN, CDR2 SVGIG (reference sequence). The CDR3 totals 17 residues. The CDR3 nucleotides read TGTGCCTGGAGTGACCTCAAACAGGGCCCGACTAATGAAAAACTGTTTTTT. Translated: CAWSDLKQGPTNEKLFF. Full variable domain (rest looked up from reference TRBV30 and TRBJ1-4): SQTIHQWPATLVQPVGSPLSLECTVEGTSNPNLYWYRQAAGRGLQLLFYSVGIGQISSEVPQNLSASRPQDRQFILSSKKLLLSDSGFYLCAWSDLKQGPTNEKLFFGSGTQLSVL.